Below are 22 T cell receptor beta chains sequenced from a single sample in a study of blood T cell repertoires in COVID-19 (dated by TCRdb to 2020 to 2022). The library was prepared using the immunoSEQ multiplex PCR assay. This is the immuneACCESS table as TCRdb keeps it, with only in-frame sequences that have V and J called. A part of the clones is gone; compared with another copy, unresolved V genes explain less than half, and the rest is unexplained. In this sample the table shows more than 95,000 clones, 82% of which occur a single time. Clones ranked in the top ten supply 18% of the sample. The sample was peripheral blood. The receptor source for this set is an elderly man with acute or convalescent COVID-19.

The V gene is TRBV30, the J gene TRBJ2-2, with D possibly TRBD1 on 6 matching bases. The CDR3 length is 16 residues. CDR1 GTSNPN and CDR2 SVGIG come from the germline V gene (reference sequence). V gave up 0 bases and J gave up 3 bases, with 14 bases separating them. The CDR3 sequence is CAWSVRRQVDTGELFF. The CDR3 nucleotides read TGTGCCTGGAGTGTACGAAGACAGGTGGACACCGGGGAGCTGTTTTTT.

This chain uses TRBV18 with TRBJ1-1, with 8 bases aligning to TRBD1. V was clipped by 6 bases and J by 4 bases; unmatched bases: 10. Germline assignment: CDR1 KGHSH and CDR2 LQKENI. The CDR3 consists of 15 residues. This CDR3 is CASSQDRVQTTEAFF. In nucleotides, the CDR3 is TGTGCCAGCTCGCAGGACAGGGTCCAAACCACTGAAGCTTTCTTT.

This chain links TRBV28 with TRBJ1-2; TRBD1 matches 10 bases. Germline values: CDR1 MDHEN, CDR2 SYDVKM. The CDR3 runs to 15 residues. Losses at the gene ends were 5 bases for V and 8 bases for J; bases not matched to a gene: 11. Written as DNA, the CDR3 is TGTGCCAGCAGTACGTTCGGACAGGGGGTTGAGGGCTACACCTTC. It is translated as CASSTFGQGVEGYTF.

The V and J genes are TRBV7-8 and TRBJ1-6; TRBD1 aligns across 9 bases. Germline CDR1 is SGHVS and CDR2 is FQNEAQ. The CDR3 is 15 amino acids. The V and J ends lost 1 base and 6 bases, in that order; junction bases with no gene match: 1. CDR3 protein: CASSLETGGNSPLHF. For the CDR3, the DNA is TGTGCCAGCAGCTTAGAGACAGGGGGTAATTCACCCCTCCACTTT.

This clone was detected only once. This chain uses TRBV28 with TRBJ1-3; maybe TRBD1 (6 bases). This CDR3 spans 15 amino acids. Looked up from germline, CDR1 is MDHEN and CDR2 is SYDVKM. Trimming pared 8 bases from V and 3 bases from J, leaving 17 bases between. DNA for the CDR3: TGTGCCAGCTCTAGGCGGGGGGCAGGTGGAAACACCATATATTTT. It codes for CASSRRGAGGNTIYF.

The chain carries TRBV10-3 and TRBJ2-4; the match to TRBD1 covers 8 bases. CDR1 and CDR2 from the germline V gene are ENHRY and SYGVKD. Trimming at V came to 3 bases and at J to 9 bases, leaving 7 bases not matched to a gene. The CDR3 consists of 14 residues. For the CDR3, the DNA is TGTGCCATCAGTGACGGACAGGGCGGTGCCATTCAGTACTTC. Its protein product is CAISDGQGGAIQYF.

V is TRBV25-1 and J is TRBJ1-6; D is unresolved. Germline CDR1 MGHDK, CDR2 SYGVNS. V was shortened by 7 bases and J by 5 bases, with 18 bases between the two germline ends. This CDR3 spans 16 amino acids. This CDR3 is CASKKTTGIDNSPLHF. CDR3 bases: TGTGCCAGCAAAAAGACCACCGGGATCGATAATTCACCCCTCCACTTT.

The V gene is TRBV27, the J gene TRBJ1-1; D possibly corresponds to TRBD1 (5 bases). This CDR3 is 14 amino acids long. Per the germline V gene, CDR1 is MNHEY and CDR2 is SMNVEV (reference sequence). The germline V and J ends were trimmed by 5 bases and 1 base, with 11 bases remaining between them. CDR3 region: CASSPRQKNTEAFF. The CDR3 DNA is TGTGCCAGCAGTCCTCGACAGAAGAACACTGAAGCTTTCTTT.

This chain joins TRBV30 and TRBJ1-3, with 8 bases that match TRBD1. V gave up 2 bases and J gave up 0 bases; unmatched junction bases: 9. The CDR3 has 17 amino acids. In germline, CDR1 is GTSNPN, CDR2 SVGIG (reference sequence). This CDR3 reads CAWSRTGMSFSGNTIYF. In nucleotides, the CDR3 is TGTGCCTGGAGTAGGACAGGGATGAGTTTCTCTGGAAACACCATATATTTT.

The chain has TRBV6-5 and TRBJ1-5; D is uncertain. The CDR3 loop spans 12 amino acids. V was trimmed by 6 bases and J by 4 bases, leaving 7 bases between them. From germline, CDR1 is MNHEY and CDR2 SVGAGI. The CDR3 here is CASRAANQPQHF. CDR3 DNA: TGTGCCAGCAGAGCGGCGAATCAGCCCCAGCATTTT.

The chain employs TRBV2 and TRBJ2-3; 9 bases agree with TRBD2. The CDR3 spans 15 residues. Germline CDR1 SNHLY, CDR2 FYNNEI. V trimming: 7 bases; J trimming: 0 bases; junction bases outside the gene matches: 5. The CDR3 nucleotides are TGTGCCAGCAAAGGACTAGCGATCAGCACAGATACGCAGTATTTT. It yields the protein CASKGLAISTDTQYF.

The chain employs TRBV7-2 and TRBJ2-7; 8 bases fit TRBD1. CDR1 SGHTA and CDR2 FQGNSA come from the germline V gene. CDR3 length equals 15 residues. The trim removed 5 bases at V and 2 bases at J, leaving 8 bases unmatched. The CDR3 here is CASSPWTGLPYEQYF. In DNA form, the CDR3 reads TGTGCCAGCAGCCCCTGGACAGGGCTACCCTACGAGCAGTACTTC.

The DNA for the CDR3 is TGTGCCAGCAGTCCCGGGGGGGAGGTCACTGAAGCTTTCTTT. This gives the protein CASSPGGEVTEAFF. V gene TRBV6-5 combines with J gene TRBJ1-1; TRBD1 is a possible D gene (5 bases). The ends were cut back, 5 bases at V and 4 bases at J, with 14 bases in the middle. The CDR3 sequence is 14 residues long. Germline V lookup: CDR1 MNHEY, CDR2 SVGAGI.

CDR3 DNA sequence: TGTGCCAGCAGAAAAACAGGGTACCTACCCCAGCATTTT. Translation gives CASRKTGYLPQHF. The gene calls are TRBV27 and TRBJ1-5, with D possibly TRBD1 on 6 matching bases. CDR1 is MNHEY, CDR2 SMNVEV, per germline (reference sequence). The CDR3 runs 13 residues. V was pared by 6 bases and J by 10 bases, with 16 bases between.

This rearrangement joins TRBV7-2 to TRBJ1-1; D possibly corresponds to TRBD1 (5 bases). Trimming shortened V by 2 bases and J by 4 bases, and 14 bases separated the two germline ends. Germline assignment: CDR1 SGHTA and CDR2 FQGNSA. CDR3 length: 15 residues. This CDR3 is CASSLSSREGTEAFF. As DNA, the CDR3 is TGTGCCAGCAGCTTATCATCCAGGGAGGGCACTGAAGCTTTCTTT.

V gene TRBV6-5 combines with J gene TRBJ2-7, with D possibly being TRBD2 (5 bases). This CDR3 spans 16 amino acids. Trimming left V 2 bases short and J 4 bases short, with 18 bases between. In germline, CDR1 is MNHEY, CDR2 SVGAGI. This CDR3 is CASSYQLPSSGYEQYF. The CDR3 DNA is TGTGCCAGCAGTTACCAATTACCATCCTCGGGGTACGAGCAGTACTTC.

This clone was seen just once. An end of the junction differs from the germline gene, which may be a read error. The chain has TRBV15 and TRBJ2-2; TRBD1 aligns across 8 bases. The germline CDR1 and CDR2 sequences are LNHNV and YYDKDF (reference sequence). CDR3 length: 15 amino acids. The CDR3 coding sequence is TGTGCCACCAGCACGCGGACAGGGTACACTGGGGAGCTGTTTTTT. Translation: CATSTRTGYTGELFF.

The V gene is TRBV4-3, the J gene TRBJ2-1; TRBD1 agrees at 7 bases. This CDR3 has 14 residues. Germline CDR1 and CDR2: LGHNA and YSLEER. V shed 0 bases and J 12 bases; nucleotides not matched to a gene: 8. CDR3 loop: CASSQDPTGVGQFF. As DNA, the CDR3 is TGCGCCAGCAGCCAAGATCCCACAGGGGTCGGGCAGTTCTTC.

About this clone: At one of its ends the junction is not consistent with the germline gene, which may arise from a read error. CDR3 DNA: TGTGCCAGCAGCCGGAGCCCGGACAGGCCGAGGGAATTC. Its protein product is CASSRSPDRPREF. The gene calls are TRBV14 and TRBJ1-2; TRBD1 agrees at 7 bases. This CDR3 comprises 13 residues. Germline V CDR1 and CDR2: SGHDN, FVKESK.

V and J are TRBV6-5 and TRBJ1-2; D is possibly TRBD1 (6 bases). V gave up 7 bases and J gave up 8 bases, with 8 bases separating them. Germline V gene lookup returns CDR1 MNHEY and CDR2 SVGAGI. CDR3 size: 10 residues. The CDR3 region is CASKGEGYTF. The DNA of the CDR3 is TGTGCCAGCAAGGGGGAGGGCTACACCTTC.

V gene TRBV5-6 combines with J gene TRBJ1-1, with 7 bases lining up with TRBD1. This CDR3 has 18 amino acids. V lost 0 bases, J lost 0 bases, and 11 bases stayed unmatched. Germline V gene lookup returns CDR1 SGHDT and CDR2 YYEEEE. The CDR3 reads CASSLARGQRSMNTEAFF. CDR3 DNA sequence: TGTGCCAGCAGCTTGGCTCGGGGACAGCGAAGCATGAACACTGAAGCTTTCTTT. Supplemented by reference TRBV5-6 and TRBJ1-1, the full variable domain reads DAGVTQSPTHLIKTRGQQVTLRCSPKSGHDTVSWYQQALGQGPQFIFQYYEEEERQRGNFPDRFSGHQFPNYSSELNVNALLLGDSALYLCASSLARGQRSMNTEAFFGQGTRLTVV.

With regard to this clone: The junction and the germline gene differ at one end; a read error may be behind it. This chain connects TRBV5-6 to TRBJ1-1, with 9 bases identical to TRBD1. The germline gives CDR1 SGHDT, CDR2 YYEEEE. The CDR3 spans 13 residues. The DNA of the CDR3 is TGTGCCAGCAGCTTGGGGTACGGGACAGGGTTACGCTTT. Translation gives CASSLGYGTGLRF.